There are many counts of the clone carrying this T cell receptor beta chain. CDR1 SGHTA and CDR2 FQGNSA come from the germline V gene. V gave up 2 bases and J gave up 7 bases, with 15 bases separating them. The CDR3 contains 15 residues. The data originate from a study of T cells in Graves' hyperthyroidism and ophthalmopathy. RNA transcripts served as the template for amplifying TCR beta CDR3 regions. The TCR CDR3 was amplified in a first-round RT-PCR using the HTBI primer set. Each CDR3 protein is one row after TCRdb ran MiXCR on the multiplex PCR reads. The sample shows some 570,000 distinct CDR3 sequences, 17% of them seen only once.

This sequence originates from a young woman with Graves' ophthalmopathy. The chain employs TRBV7-2 and TRBJ2-1, with D unclear. Sample: blood. The CDR3 bases are TGTGCCAGCAGCTTAACGGGCTCGATGGGGAATGAGCAGTTCTTC. Protein sequence: CASSLTGSMGNEQFF.